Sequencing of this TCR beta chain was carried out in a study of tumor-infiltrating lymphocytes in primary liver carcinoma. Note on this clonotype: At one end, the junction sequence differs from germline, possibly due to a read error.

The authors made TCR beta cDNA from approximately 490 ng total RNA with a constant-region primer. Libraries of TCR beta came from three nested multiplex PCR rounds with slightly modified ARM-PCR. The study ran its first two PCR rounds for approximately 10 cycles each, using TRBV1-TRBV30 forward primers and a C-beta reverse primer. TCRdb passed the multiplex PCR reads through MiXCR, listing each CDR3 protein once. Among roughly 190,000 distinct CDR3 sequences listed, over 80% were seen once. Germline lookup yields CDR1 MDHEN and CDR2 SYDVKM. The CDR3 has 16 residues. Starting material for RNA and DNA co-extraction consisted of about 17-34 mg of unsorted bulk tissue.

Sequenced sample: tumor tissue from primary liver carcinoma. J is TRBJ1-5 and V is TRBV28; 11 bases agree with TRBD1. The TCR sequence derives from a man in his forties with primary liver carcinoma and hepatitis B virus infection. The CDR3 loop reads CASSLFGDRGYQPQHF. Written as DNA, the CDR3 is TGTGCCAGCAGTTTATTTGGGGACAGGGGGTATCAGCCCCAGCATTTC.